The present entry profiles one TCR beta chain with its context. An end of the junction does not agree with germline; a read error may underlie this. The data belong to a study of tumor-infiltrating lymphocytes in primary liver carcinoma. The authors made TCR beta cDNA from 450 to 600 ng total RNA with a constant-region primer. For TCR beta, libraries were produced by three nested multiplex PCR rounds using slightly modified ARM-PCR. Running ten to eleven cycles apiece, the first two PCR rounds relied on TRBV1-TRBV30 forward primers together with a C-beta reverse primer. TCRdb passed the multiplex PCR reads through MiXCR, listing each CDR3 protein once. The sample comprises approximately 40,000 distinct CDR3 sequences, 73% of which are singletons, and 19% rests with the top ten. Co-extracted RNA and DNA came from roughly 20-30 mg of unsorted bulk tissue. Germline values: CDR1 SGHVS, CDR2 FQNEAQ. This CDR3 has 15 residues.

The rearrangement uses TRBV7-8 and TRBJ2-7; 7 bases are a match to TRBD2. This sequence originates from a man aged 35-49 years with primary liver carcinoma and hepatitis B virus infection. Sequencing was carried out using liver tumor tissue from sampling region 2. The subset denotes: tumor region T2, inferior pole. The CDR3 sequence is CASSVTSEARSEQYF. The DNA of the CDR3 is TGTGCCAGCAGCGTAACTAGCGAAGCTAGGTCCGAGCAGTATTTC. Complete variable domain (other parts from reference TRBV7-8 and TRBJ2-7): GAGVSQSPRYKVAKRGQDVALRCDPISGHVSLFWYQQALGQGPEFLTYFQNEAQLDKSGLPSDRFFAERPEGSVSTLKIQRTQQEDSAVYLCASSVTSEARSEQYFGPGTRLTVT.